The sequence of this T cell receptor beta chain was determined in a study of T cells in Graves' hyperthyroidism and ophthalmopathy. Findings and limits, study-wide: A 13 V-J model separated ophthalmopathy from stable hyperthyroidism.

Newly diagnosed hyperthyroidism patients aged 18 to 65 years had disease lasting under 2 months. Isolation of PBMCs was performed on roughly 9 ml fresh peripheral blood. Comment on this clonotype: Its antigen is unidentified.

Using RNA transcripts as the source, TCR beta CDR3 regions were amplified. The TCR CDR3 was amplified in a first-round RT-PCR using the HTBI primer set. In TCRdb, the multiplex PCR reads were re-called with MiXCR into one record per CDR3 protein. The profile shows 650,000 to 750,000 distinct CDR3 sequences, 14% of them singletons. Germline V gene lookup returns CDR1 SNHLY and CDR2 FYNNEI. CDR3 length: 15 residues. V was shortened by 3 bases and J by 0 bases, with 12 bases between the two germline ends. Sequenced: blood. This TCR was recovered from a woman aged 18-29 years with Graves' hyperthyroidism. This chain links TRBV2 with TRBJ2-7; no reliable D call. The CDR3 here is CASSDSRQFSYEQYF. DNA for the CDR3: TGTGCCAGCAGTGACTCGAGGCAGTTCTCCTACGAGCAGTACTTC.